This T cell receptor (beta chain) was retrieved from a study of T-cell memory formation after mild COVID-19. Study-wide findings and caveats: Clones that got smaller from day 15 to 85 had even CD4/CD8, while clones growing later tipped toward CD4+.

Turning to this clonotype: What it binds is not known.

Germline V gives CDR1 MNHEY, CDR2 SVGEGT. V dropped 2 bases and J dropped 6; count of bases not matched to a gene: 5. The CDR3 has 14 residues. TCRdb itself ran the 5' RACE reads through MiXCR, one entry per CDR3 protein. Of about 470,000 distinct CDR3 sequences listed, around a quarter are singletons. This clonotype was obtained from an adult woman who had mild COVID-19 (a few samples of this study predate the infection). Cell type and time point are not known. Sequenced: PBMCs or a T cell subset sorted from them (not recorded which). The V gene is TRBV6-2 or TRBV6-3, the J gene TRBJ1-2; 8 bases agree with TRBD1. The CDR3 nucleotides read TGTGCCAGCAGTTACGACAGGGGCGGTAATGGCTACACCTTC. Its protein product is CASSYDRGGNGYTF.